These T cell receptor beta chains were read from a single sample in a study of a mutant IDH1 vaccine in newly diagnosed glioma. Repertoires were generated with immunoSEQ multiplex PCR, while TCRdb's copy carries only in-frame clones and drops some. Of tens of thousands of clones in the sample, approximately 76% are singletons; the top ten hold about 5%. Antigens of these TCRs are unknown. Sequenced here: PBMCs, sampled from a glioma patient whose treatment included an IDH1 peptide vaccine. All receptors derive from a man in his fifties with glioma. The conserved cysteine and the conserved F or W are not part of the CDR3 here. Clone size is stated in some rows and not others, as once, few, many or a class when expanded.

>TRBV7-2|TRBJ2-3|NA
ASSLARGDIDTQY
>TRBV28|TRBJ2-7|NA
ASIGQGGLFYEQY
>TRBV30|TRBJ1-5|NA
AWSVRGGRQPQH
>TRBV5-1|TRBJ1-3|NA
ASSLGNRENTIY
>TRBV15|TRBJ1-1|NA
AVGTVYEAF
>TRBV18|TRBJ2-1|once
ASSPITELATMGQF
>TRBV15|TRBJ1-3|few
ATSSLYTGNTIY
>TRBV27|TRBJ1-4|NA
ASSPRRSGGKLF
>TRBV7-9|TRBJ1-6|few
ASSSLLGALH
>TRBV4-1|TRBJ2-1|NA
ASSQDPRGAYEQF
>TRBV7-9|TRBJ1-4|few
ASSPQQIGEKLF
>TRBV6-5|TRBJ2-5|once
ASRAGDKETQY
>TRBV27|TRBJ2-3|NA
ASSSGGMGPSTDTQY
>TRBV5-6|TRBJ2-1|NA
ASSRTGRSYNEQF
>TRBV2|TRBJ1-5|NA
ASSEGAEYSNQPQH
>TRBV5-1|TRBJ2-2|NA
ASSLTPGTGELF
>TRBV30|TRBJ2-5|NA
AFSSSGPETQY
>TRBV7-9|TRBJ1-5|NA
ASSLGGGMSNQPQH
>TRBV9|TRBJ2-2|NA
ASSVESNTGELF
>TRBV28|TRBJ2-4|NA
ASASGGLAKNIQY
>TRBV19|TRBJ2-7|few
ASSATGVGYEQY
>TRBV6-5|TRBJ1-1|NA
ASSYSGGNTEAF
>TRBV11-2|TRBJ2-7|NA
ASSPNRESYEQY
>TRBV20-1|TRBJ1-1|NA
SARGQTEAF
>TRBV9|TRBJ1-2|NA
ASSVTGGSYGYT
>TRBV11-2|TRBJ1-2|NA
ASSLDLGGRGYT
>TRBV15|TRBJ2-1|NA
ATTLAGTNEQF
>TRBV29-1|TRBJ2-6|NA
SVEDSGQLGANVLT
>TRBV4-3|TRBJ2-7|NA
ASSPSSRSYEQY
>TRBV5-1|TRBJ1-2|few
ASSSTSGTNYGYT
>TRBV4-1|TRBJ2-5|NA
ASSPGQAVETQY
>TRBV19|TRBJ1-4|NA
ASSDRTGREKLF
>TRBV14|TRBJ1-2|NA
ASSQMGRTIPNYGYT
>TRBV30|TRBJ1-2|NA
ALFRGGYGYT
>TRBV9|TRBJ2-2|NA
ASSVGLGRGGDTGELF
>TRBV12-5|TRBJ1-2|NA
ASGPMGGYGYT
>TRBV7-2|TRBJ2-1|NA
ASSTRPDNEQF
>TRBV28|TRBJ2-2|NA
ASSPLGEGEDTGELF
>TRBV7-2|TRBJ1-1|few
ASSLWWGTEAF
>TRBV7-9|TRBJ1-5|NA
ASSSTGSNQPQH